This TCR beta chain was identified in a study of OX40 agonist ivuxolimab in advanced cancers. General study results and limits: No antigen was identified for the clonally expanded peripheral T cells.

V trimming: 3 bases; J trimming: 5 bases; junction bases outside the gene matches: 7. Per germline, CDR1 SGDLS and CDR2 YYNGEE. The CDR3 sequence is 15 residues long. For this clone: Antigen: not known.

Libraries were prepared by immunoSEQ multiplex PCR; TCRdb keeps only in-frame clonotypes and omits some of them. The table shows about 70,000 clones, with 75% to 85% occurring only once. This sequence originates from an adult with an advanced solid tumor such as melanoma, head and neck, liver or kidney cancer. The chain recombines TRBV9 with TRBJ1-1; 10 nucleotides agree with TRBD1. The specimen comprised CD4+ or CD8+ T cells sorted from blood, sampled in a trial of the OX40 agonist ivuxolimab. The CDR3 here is CASSGTGTGDTEAFF. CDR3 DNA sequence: TGTGCCAGCAGCGGCACCGGGACAGGGGATACTGAAGCTTTCTTT.